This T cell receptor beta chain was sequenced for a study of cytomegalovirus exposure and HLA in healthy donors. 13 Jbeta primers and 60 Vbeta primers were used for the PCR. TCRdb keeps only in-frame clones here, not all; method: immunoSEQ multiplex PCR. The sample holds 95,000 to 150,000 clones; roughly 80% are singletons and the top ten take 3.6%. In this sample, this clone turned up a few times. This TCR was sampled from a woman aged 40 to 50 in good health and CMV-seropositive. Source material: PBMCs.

The CDR3 loop reads CASSSAGGSADTQYF. In nucleotides, the CDR3 is TGTGCCAGCAGCTCCGCCGGCGGGAGTGCAGATACGCAGTATTTT. The V gene is TRBV6-4, the J gene TRBJ2-3; 7 nucleotides align to TRBD2. CDR3 size: 15 residues. The germline V gene encodes CDR1 MRHNA and CDR2 SNTAGT. V lost 6 bases and J lost 4; bases outside the gene matches: 10.